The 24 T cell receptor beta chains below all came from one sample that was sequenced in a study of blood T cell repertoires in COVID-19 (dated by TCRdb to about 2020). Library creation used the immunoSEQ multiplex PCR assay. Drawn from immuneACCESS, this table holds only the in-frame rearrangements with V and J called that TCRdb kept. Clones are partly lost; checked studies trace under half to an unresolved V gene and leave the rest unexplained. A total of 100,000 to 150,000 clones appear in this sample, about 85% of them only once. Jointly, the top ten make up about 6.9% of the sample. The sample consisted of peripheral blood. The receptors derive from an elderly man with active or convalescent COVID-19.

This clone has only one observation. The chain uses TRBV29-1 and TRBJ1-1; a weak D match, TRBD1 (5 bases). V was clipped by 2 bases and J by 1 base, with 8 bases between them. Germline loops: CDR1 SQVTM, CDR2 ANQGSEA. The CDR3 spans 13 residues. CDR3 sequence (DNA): TGCAGCGTTGAAATTGGGGCGAACACTGAAGCTTTCTTT. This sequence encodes CSVEIGANTEAFF.

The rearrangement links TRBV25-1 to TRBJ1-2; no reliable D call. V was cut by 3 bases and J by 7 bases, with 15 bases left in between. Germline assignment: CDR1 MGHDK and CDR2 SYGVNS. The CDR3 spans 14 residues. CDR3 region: CASSDVRVPSGYTF. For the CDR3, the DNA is TGTGCCAGCAGTGACGTGAGGGTACCTAGTGGCTACACCTTC.

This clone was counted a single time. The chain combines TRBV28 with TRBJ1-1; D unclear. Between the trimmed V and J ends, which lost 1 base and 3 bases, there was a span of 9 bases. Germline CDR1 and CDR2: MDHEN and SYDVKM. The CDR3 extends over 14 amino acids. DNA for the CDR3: TGTGCCAGCAGTTTATTGTCCTTATACACTGAAGCTTTCTTT. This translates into CASSLLSLYTEAFF.

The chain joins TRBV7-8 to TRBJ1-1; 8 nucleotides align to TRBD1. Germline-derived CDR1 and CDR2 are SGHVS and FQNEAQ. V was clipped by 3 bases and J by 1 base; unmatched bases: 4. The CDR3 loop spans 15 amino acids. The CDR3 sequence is CASSLRTGQNTEAFF. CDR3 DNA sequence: TGTGCCAGCAGCTTGAGGACAGGGCAGAACACTGAAGCTTTCTTT.

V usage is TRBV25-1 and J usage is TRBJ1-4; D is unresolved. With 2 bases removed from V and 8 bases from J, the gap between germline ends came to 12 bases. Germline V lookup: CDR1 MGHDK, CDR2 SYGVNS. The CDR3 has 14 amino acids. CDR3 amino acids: CASSENGAWEKLFF. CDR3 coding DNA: TGTGCCAGCAGTGAAAACGGTGCTTGGGAAAAACTGTTTTTT.

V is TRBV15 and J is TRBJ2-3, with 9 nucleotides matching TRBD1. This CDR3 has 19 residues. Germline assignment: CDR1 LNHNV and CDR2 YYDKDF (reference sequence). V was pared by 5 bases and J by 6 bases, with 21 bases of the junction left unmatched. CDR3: CATSQGWGQGFSDWDTQYF. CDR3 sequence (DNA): TGTGCCACCAGCCAAGGCTGGGGACAGGGTTTTTCAGATTGGGATACGCAGTATTTT.

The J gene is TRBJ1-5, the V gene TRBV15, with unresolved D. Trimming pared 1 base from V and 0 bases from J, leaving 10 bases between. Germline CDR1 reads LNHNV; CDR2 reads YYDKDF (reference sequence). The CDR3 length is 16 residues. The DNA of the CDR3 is TGTGCCACCAGCAGAGGACTCCAGAGTAGCAATCAGCCCCAGCATTTT. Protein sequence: CATSRGLQSSNQPQHF. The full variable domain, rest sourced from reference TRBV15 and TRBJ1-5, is DAMVIQNPRYQVTQFGKPVTLSCSQTLNHNVMYWYQQKSSQAPKLLFHYYDKDFNNEADTPDNFQSRRPNTSFCFLDIRSPGLGDTAMYLCATSRGLQSSNQPQHFGDGTRLSIL.

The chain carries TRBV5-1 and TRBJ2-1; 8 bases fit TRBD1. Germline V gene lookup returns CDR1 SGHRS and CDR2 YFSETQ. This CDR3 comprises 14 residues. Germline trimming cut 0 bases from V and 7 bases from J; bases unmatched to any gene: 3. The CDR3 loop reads CASSLGQGTNEQFF. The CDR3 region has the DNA TGCGCCAGCAGCTTGGGACAGGGGACTAATGAGCAGTTCTTC.

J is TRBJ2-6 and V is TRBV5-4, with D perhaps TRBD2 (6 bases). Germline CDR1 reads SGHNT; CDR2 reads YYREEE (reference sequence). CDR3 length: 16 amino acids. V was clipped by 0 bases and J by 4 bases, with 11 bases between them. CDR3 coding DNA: TGTGCCAGCAGCTTGGTGCGGGGATCGGGGGCCAACGTCCTGACTTTC. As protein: CASSLVRGSGANVLTF.

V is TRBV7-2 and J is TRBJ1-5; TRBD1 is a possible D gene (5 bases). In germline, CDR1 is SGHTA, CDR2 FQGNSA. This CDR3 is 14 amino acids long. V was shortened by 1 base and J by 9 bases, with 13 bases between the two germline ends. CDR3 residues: CASSLDTGVGPQHF. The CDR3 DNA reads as TGTGCCAGCAGCTTAGACACAGGAGTAGGGCCCCAGCATTTT. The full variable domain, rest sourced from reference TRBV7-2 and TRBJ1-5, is GAGVSQSPSNKVTEKGKDVELRCDPISGHTALYWYRQSLGQGLEFLIYFQGNSAPDKSGLPSDRFSAERTGGSVSTLTIQRTQQEDSAVYLCASSLDTGVGPQHFGDGTRLSIL.

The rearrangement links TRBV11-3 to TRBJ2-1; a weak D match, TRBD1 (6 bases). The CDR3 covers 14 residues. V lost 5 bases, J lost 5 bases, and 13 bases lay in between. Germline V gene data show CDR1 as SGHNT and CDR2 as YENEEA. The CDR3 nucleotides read TGTGCCAGCAGCCCACCGGCAGGGGACAATGAGCAGTTCTTC. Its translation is CASSPPAGDNEQFF.

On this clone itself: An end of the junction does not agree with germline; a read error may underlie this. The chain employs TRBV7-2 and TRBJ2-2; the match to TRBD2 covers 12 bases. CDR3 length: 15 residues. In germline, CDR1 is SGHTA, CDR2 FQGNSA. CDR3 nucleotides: TGTGCCAGCAGCCTAGCGGGGGGGCCCGGCGGGGAGCTGTTTTTT. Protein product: CASSLAGGPGGELFF. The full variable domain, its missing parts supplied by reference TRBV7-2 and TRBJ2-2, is GAGVSQSPSNKVTEKGKDVELRCDPISGHTALYWYRQSLGQGLEFLIYFQGNSAPDKSGLPSDRFSAERTGGSVSTLTIQRTQQEDSAVYLCASSLAGGPGGELFFGEGSRLTVL.

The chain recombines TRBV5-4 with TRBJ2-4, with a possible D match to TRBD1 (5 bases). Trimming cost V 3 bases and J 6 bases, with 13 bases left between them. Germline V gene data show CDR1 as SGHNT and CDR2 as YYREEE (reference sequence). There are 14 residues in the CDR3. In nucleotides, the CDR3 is TGTGCCAGCAGCTCACCAGGGCAAGGAAACATTCAGTACTTC. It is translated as CASSSPGQGNIQYF.

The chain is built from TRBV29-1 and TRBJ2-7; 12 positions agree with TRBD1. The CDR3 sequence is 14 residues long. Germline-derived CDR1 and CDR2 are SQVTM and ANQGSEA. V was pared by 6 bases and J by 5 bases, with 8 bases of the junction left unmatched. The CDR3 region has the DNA TGCAGCGTCCGTCGGGGGACAGGGGGCAACGAGCAGTACTTC. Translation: CSVRRGTGGNEQYF.

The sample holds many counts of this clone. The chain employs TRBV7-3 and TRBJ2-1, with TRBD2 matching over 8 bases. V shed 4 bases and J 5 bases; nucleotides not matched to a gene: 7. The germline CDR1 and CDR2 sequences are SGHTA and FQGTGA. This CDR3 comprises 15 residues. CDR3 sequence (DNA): TGTGCCAGCAGCTCACCGGGACTAGGGGACAATGAGCAGTTCTTC. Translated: CASSSPGLGDNEQFF.

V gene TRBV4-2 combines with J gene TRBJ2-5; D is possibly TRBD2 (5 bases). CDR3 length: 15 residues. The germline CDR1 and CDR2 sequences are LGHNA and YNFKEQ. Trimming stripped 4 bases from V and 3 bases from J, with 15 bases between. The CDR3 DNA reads TGTGCCAGCAGCCCGGAGGTCTTAGCGAAAGAGACCCAGTACTTC. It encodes CASSPEVLAKETQYF.

This chain's CDR3 is CASSRGRQAKETQYF. The CDR3 region has the DNA TGTGCCAGCAGCCGGGGGAGGCAGGCGAAAGAGACCCAGTACTTC. The chain joins TRBV6-5 to TRBJ2-5; a possible D gene is TRBD2 (6 bases). The CDR3 extends over 15 amino acids. The germline V gene encodes CDR1 MNHEY and CDR2 SVGAGI. Trimming removed 6 bases at V and 3 bases at J, with 17 bases between.

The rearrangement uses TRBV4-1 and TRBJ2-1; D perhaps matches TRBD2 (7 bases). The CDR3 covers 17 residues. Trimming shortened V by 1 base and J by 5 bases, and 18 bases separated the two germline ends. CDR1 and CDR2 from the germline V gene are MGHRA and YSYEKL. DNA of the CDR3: TGCGCCAGCAGCCAAGTCTATGGACTAGGGGGAAACAATGAGCAGTTCTTC. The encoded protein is CASSQVYGLGGNNEQFF.

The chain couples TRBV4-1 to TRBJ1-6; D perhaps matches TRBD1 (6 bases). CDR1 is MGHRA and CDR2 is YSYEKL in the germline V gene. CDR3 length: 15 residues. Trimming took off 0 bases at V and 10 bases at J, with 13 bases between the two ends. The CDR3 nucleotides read TGCGCCAGCAGCCAAGAACCGCAGGGGTGGTCACCCCTCCACTTT. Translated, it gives CASSQEPQGWSPLHF.

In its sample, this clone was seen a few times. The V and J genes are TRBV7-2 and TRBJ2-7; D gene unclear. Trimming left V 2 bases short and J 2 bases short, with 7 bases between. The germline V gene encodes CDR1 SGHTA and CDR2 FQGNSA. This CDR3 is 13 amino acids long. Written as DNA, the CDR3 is TGTGCCAGCAGCTTATTACAAGCCTACGAGCAGTACTTC. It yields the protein CASSLLQAYEQYF.

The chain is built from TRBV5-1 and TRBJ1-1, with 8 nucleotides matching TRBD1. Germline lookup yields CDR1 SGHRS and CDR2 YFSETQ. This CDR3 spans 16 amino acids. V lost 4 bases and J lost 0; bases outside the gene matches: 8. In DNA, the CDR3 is TGCGCCAGCAGCCGACAAGGACAGGGAGTGAACACTGAAGCTTTCTTT. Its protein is CASSRQGQGVNTEAFF.

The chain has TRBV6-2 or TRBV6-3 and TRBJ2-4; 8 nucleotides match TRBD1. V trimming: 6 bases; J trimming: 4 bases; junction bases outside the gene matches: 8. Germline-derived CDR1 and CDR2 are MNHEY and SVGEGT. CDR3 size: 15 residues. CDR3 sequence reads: CASSSPDRAKNIQYF. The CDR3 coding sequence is TGTGCCAGCAGCTCCCCGGACAGGGCAAAAAACATTCAGTACTTC.

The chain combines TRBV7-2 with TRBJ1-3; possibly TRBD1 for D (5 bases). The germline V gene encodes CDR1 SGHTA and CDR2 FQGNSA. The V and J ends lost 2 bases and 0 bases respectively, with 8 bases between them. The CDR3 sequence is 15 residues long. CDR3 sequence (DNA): TGTGCCAGCAGCTTACTCAGGGTCTCTGGAAACACCATATATTTT. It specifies CASSLLRVSGNTIYF. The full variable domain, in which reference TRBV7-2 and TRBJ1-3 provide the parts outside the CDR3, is GAGVSQSPSNKVTEKGKDVELRCDPISGHTALYWYRQSLGQGLEFLIYFQGNSAPDKSGLPSDRFSAERTGGSVSTLTIQRTQQEDSAVYLCASSLLRVSGNTIYFGEGSWLTVV.

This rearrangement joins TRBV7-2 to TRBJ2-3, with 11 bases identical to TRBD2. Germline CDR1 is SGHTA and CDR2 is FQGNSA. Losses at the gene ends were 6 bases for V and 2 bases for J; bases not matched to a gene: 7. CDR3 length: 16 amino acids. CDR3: CASRTGTSGATDTQYF. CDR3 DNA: TGTGCCAGCAGGACCGGGACTAGCGGAGCCACAGATACGCAGTATTTT.